This TCR beta chain was identified in a study of blood T cell repertoires in COVID-19. Whole-study context: COVID-19 samples from acute and convalescent phases originated in the United States, Italy and Spain. T cells, B-cell-depleted T cells, or PBMCs provided the cDNA or gDNA that served as material.

This CDR3 is 13 amino acids long. Germline CDR1 SNHLY, CDR2 FYNNEI. The junction had 4 bases not matched to a gene; V was cut back by 6 bases and J by 7 bases. Clones were sequenced by immunoSEQ multiplex PCR, and TCRdb holds only the in-frame ones, with some missing. The sample yields 250,000 to 300,000 clones, about 91% seen once. As regards this clone: Other DNA sequences within the sample encode an identical CDR3.

The source of this sequence is an older woman with acute or convalescent COVID-19. The sequenced sample consisted of peripheral blood. The chain uses TRBV2 and TRBJ1-5; 9 bases agree with TRBD1. In DNA form, the CDR3 reads TGTGCCAGCAGGGGACAGGGAGGCCAGCCCCAGCATTTT. This translates into CASRGQGGQPQHF. The whole variable domain, remainder taken from reference TRBV2 and TRBJ1-5, is EPEVTQTPSHQVTQMGQEVILRCVPISNHLYFYWYRQILGQKVEFLVSFYNNEISEKSEIFDDQFSVERPDGSNFTLKIRSTKLEDSAMYFCASRGQGGQPQHFGDGTRLSIL.